This T cell receptor beta chain is from a study of PD-L1 blockade in urothelial cancer. This clone was counted only a few times. This CDR3 is 14 amino acids long. Germline V gives CDR1 MNHEY, CDR2 SMNVEV (reference sequence). Trimming took 8 bases from V and 3 from J, leaving 16 bases between them. Some clones are missing from TCRdb's copy, which holds only in-frame ones; the method was immunoSEQ multiplex PCR. The sample has roughly 54,000 clones, 70% to 90% seen once. As to time point: pretreatment peripheral blood. The starting material was PBMCs, obtained around atezolizumab (anti-PD-L1) treatment. This sequence joins TRBV27 and TRBJ1-1; unclear D gene. The receptor's source is a woman aged 60-75 years with urothelial cancer. As DNA, the CDR3 is TGTGCCAGCCGCGAGCGCCCGACGTACACTGAAGCTTTCTTT. Translated, it gives CASRERPTYTEAFF.